This is a list of T cell receptor beta chains from one sample in a study of cytomegalovirus exposure and HLA in healthy donors. Method: immunoSEQ multiplex PCR; TCRdb's copy keeps in-frame clones and lacks some. This table has approximately 150,000 clones, more than 65% appearing once. Sequencing was done on a sample of PBMCs. The origin of the receptors is a man aged 18 to 35 in good health and CMV-seropositive. Both conserved end residues are part of each CDR3. The D gene is left open where the match is weak.

V gene,CDR3 length,D gene,J gene,CDR3 protein
TRBV27,13,-,TRBJ2-5,CASGRHPLETQYF
TRBV2,12,-,TRBJ1-1,CASSGDTAEAFF
TRBV21-1,13,-,TRBJ1-5,CASSKAGEGPQHF
TRBV27,13,-,TRBJ1-1,CASSPSLVTEAFF
TRBV4-1,15,TRBD1,TRBJ2-3,CASSRPGQGADTQYF
TRBV5-6,15,TRBD1,TRBJ2-1,CASSAPGQGNNEQFF
TRBV28,16,TRBD1,TRBJ2-5,CASSPLRQGREETQYF
TRBV15,14,TRBD1,TRBJ2-2,CATRRDRNTGELFF
TRBV2,15,-,TRBJ1-1,CASSPWGGQSTEAFF
TRBV30,12,-,TRBJ2-5,CAWSYLQETQYF
TRBV5-1,14,-,TRBJ1-2,CASSSGGNRYGYTF
TRBV2,14,TRBD1,TRBJ1-2,CASRAGTGGYGYTF
TRBV25-1,15,-,TRBJ2-1,CASSEFVRNRDEQFF
TRBV5-6,13,-,TRBJ1-1,CASSRQLNTEAFF
TRBV5-8,15,TRBD2,TRBJ2-1,CASSLGRGAYNEQFF
TRBV6-1,11,-,TRBJ1-1,CASIRTFEAFF
TRBV2,15,-,TRBJ1-5,CASSGQSDRGQPQHF
TRBV5-1,17,-,TRBJ1-3,CASSHNPDTFSGNTIYF
TRBV30,12,-,TRBJ1-2,CAWSDSSYGYTF
TRBV29-1,10,-,TRBJ2-3,CSVGNPGLHF
TRBV29-1,13,-,TRBJ1-1,CSVLYSLNTEAFF
TRBV28,17,-,TRBJ1-1,CASSAKTEEAYRTEAFF
TRBV2,14,-,TRBJ2-1,CASSPGGTYNEQFF
TRBV28,15,TRBD1,TRBJ1-2,CASSFRDRGRWGYTF
TRBV19,16,TRBD1,TRBJ1-3,CASSLPGTGSGNTIYF
TRBV19,13,-,TRBJ1-3,CASRWGPGNTIYF
TRBV5-1,16,TRBD2,TRBJ2-1,CASSFRTSGSSDEQFF
TRBV15,13,TRBD1,TRBJ1-1,CATSLQGDTEAFF
TRBV2,14,-,TRBJ1-6,CASSLQGLGSPLHF
TRBV19,15,-,TRBJ1-1,CASSIVARAFTEAFF
TRBV27,13,TRBD1,TRBJ1-1,CASSPTGGPEAFF
TRBV15,16,-,TRBJ1-5,CATSRDSGQGRQPQHF
TRBV27,13,TRBD1,TRBJ1-1,CASRNRGGTEAFF